This is a list of T cell receptor beta chains from one sample in a study of blood T cell repertoires in COVID-19. The method was immunoSEQ multiplex PCR; TCRdb's version includes in-frame clones alone and lacks a portion of them. The table lists more than 95,000 clones, 91% of them singletons. The sample taken for sequencing was peripheral blood. Source of these receptors: a human donor in a cohort sampled during active COVID-19. Each CDR3 is given with its conserved first and last residue. The D gene is left open where the match is weak. Clone sizes are given selectively: once, few, many, or a class where the clone is expanded.

D gene	clone size	V gene	J gene	CDR3 protein	CDR3 DNA
-	-	TRBV28	TRBJ1-1	CASEAGGNTEAFF	TGTGCCAGCGAAGCCGGGGGGAACACTGAAGCTTTCTTT
-	-	TRBV6-2/TRBV6-3	TRBJ2-1	CASSSTGSSYNEQFF	TGTGCCAGCAGTTCGACAGGTAGCTCCTACAATGAGCAGTTCTTC
TRBD1	-	TRBV5-1	TRBJ2-7	CASSWGQGNEQYF	TGCGCCAGCAGCTGGGGACAGGGGAACGAGCAGTACTTC
-	once	TRBV18	TRBJ1-3	CASSPPGAPGNTIYF	TGTGCCAGCTCACCCCCAGGTGCCCCCGGAAACACCATATATTTT
-	-	TRBV7-9	TRBJ2-7	CASSLDSPPAFYEQYF	TGTGCCAGCAGCTTAGATAGCCCTCCGGCTTTTTACGAGCAGTACTTC
-	-	TRBV18	TRBJ1-3	CASSPAVASSGNTIYF	TGTGCCAGCTCACCAGCGGTAGCAAGCTCTGGAAACACCATATATTTT
TRBD2	-	TRBV28	TRBJ2-1	CASGPLAGGHEQFF	TGTGCCAGCGGTCCACTAGCGGGAGGTCATGAGCAGTTCTTC
-	-	TRBV5-5	TRBJ2-7	CASSFTYEQYF	TGTGCCAGCAGCTTTACCTACGAGCAGTACTTC
-	-	TRBV27	TRBJ2-7	CASSPGSTAYEQYF	TGTGCCAGCAGTCCCGGGTCAACCGCCTACGAGCAGTACTTC
TRBD1	-	TRBV6-5	TRBJ2-3	CASTTGGLANTQYF	TGTGCCAGCACCACAGGGGGATTAGCGAATACGCAGTATTTT
-	-	TRBV5-1	TRBJ1-2	CASSVELGRLYGYTF	TGCGCCAGCAGCGTAGAGCTGGGGCGGCTCTATGGCTACACCTTC
TRBD1	-	TRBV5-4	TRBJ1-1	CASNPGQTNTEAFF	TGTGCCAGCAACCCGGGACAGACGAACACTGAAGCTTTCTTT
TRBD2	once	TRBV7-9	TRBJ2-1	CASRGLAPRGEQFF	TGTGCCAGCAGGGGACTAGCGCCCCGGGGGGAGCAGTTCTTC
TRBD2	-	TRBV28	TRBJ2-2	CASSLYLGGTPNTGELFF	TGTGCCAGCAGTTTATATTTGGGAGGGACCCCGAACACCGGGGAGCTGTTTTTT
-	-	TRBV6-5	TRBJ2-2	CASSYDGSGELFF	TGTGCCAGCAGTTACGACGGGTCCGGGGAGCTGTTTTTT
-	-	TRBV4-1	TRBJ1-2	CASSQDSGGGYGYTF	TGCGCCAGCAGCCAAGATTCGGGGGGGGGTTATGGCTACACCTTC
TRBD2	-	TRBV11-2	TRBJ2-5	CASSLGLAGTPETQYF	TGTGCCAGCAGCTTAGGACTAGCGGGGACCCCGGAGACCCAGTACTTC
-	-	TRBV7-2	TRBJ2-6	CASSSFRSGANVLTF	TGTGCCAGCAGCTCCTTTCGCTCTGGGGCCAACGTCCTGACTTTC
TRBD2	-	TRBV2	TRBJ2-5	CASSGIVREEETQYF	TGTGCCAGCAGTGGTATCGTGCGGGAGGAAGAGACCCAGTACTTC
TRBD1	-	TRBV20-1	TRBJ2-7	CSASLLGTAFSYEQYF	TGCAGTGCTAGTTTACTCGGGACAGCCTTCTCCTACGAGCAGTACTTC
TRBD2	-	TRBV30	TRBJ2-3	CAWTSGFEGHTDTQYF	TGTGCCTGGACTAGCGGGTTTGAAGGTCACACAGATACGCAGTATTTT
TRBD2	-	TRBV6-6	TRBJ2-7	CASSSLAGEVYEQYF	TGTGCCAGCAGTTCCCTAGCGGGAGAGGTATACGAGCAGTACTTC
TRBD1	-	TRBV5-1	TRBJ2-1	CASSSGQGAFYEQFF	TGCGCCAGCAGCTCGGGACAGGGGGCCTTCTATGAGCAGTTCTTC
TRBD2	-	TRBV27	TRBJ2-3	CASSSPAKRGGYTDTQYF	TGTGCCAGCAGTTCCCCAGCCAAGCGGGGGGGATACACAGATACGCAGTATTTT
TRBD2	-	TRBV19	TRBJ2-3	CASSDSGLAGITDTQYF	TGTGCCAGTAGCGATAGCGGACTAGCGGGAATCACAGATACGCAGTATTTT
TRBD1	-	TRBV2	TRBJ1-5	CASSRDRGHQPQHF	TGTGCCAGCAGTAGGGACAGGGGACACCAGCCCCAGCATTTT
-	-	TRBV6-6	TRBJ1-1	CASSYSISHSYTEAFF	TGTGCCAGCAGTTACTCGATTTCGCACAGCTACACTGAAGCTTTCTTT